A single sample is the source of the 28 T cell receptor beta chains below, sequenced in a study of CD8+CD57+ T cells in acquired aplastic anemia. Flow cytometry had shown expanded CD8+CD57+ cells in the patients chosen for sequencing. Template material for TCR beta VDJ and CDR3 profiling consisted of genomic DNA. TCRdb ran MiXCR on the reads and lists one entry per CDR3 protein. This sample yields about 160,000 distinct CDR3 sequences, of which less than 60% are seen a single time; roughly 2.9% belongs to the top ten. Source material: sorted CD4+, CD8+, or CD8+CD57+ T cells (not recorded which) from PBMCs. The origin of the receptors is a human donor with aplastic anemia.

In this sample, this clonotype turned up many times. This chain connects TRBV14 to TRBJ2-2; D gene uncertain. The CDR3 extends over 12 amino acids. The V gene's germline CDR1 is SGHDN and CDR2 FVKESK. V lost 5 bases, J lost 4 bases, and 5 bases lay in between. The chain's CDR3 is CASSSVTGELFF. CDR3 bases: TGTGCCAGCAGCAGCGTCACCGGGGAGCTGTTTTTT.

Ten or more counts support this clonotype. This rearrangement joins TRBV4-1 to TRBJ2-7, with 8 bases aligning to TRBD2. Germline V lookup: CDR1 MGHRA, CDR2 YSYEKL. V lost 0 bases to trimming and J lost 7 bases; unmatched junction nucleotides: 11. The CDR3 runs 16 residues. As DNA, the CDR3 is TGCGCCAGCAGCCAAGAATGGCGGGGGGCCGGGAAAGAGCAGTACTTC. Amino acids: CASSQEWRGAGKEQYF.

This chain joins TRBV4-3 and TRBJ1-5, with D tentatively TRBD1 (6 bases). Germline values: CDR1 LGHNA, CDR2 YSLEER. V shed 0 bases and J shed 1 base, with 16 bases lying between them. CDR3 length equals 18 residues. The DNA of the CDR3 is TGCGCCAGCAGCCAAGATTATGTGGGGGGCAGGAGCAATCAGCCCCAGCATTTT. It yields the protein CASSQDYVGGRSNQPQHF.

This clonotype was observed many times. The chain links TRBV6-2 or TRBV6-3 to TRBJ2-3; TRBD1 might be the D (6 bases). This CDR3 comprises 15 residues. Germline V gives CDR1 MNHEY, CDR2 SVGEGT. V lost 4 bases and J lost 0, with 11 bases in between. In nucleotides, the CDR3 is TGTGCCAGCAGTTTCCGGGACATAAGCACAGATACGCAGTATTTT. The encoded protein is CASSFRDISTDTQYF.

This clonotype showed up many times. The DNA of the CDR3 is TGTGCCAGCAGCTTAACAGGAGATACGCAGTATTTT. It codes for CASSLTGDTQYF. The J gene is TRBJ2-3, the V gene TRBV7-2; D is possibly TRBD1 (5 bases). Germline V gene sequence: CDR1 SGHTA, CDR2 FQGNSA. Trimming removed 2 bases at V and 5 bases at J, with 5 bases between. The length of the CDR3 is 12 residues.

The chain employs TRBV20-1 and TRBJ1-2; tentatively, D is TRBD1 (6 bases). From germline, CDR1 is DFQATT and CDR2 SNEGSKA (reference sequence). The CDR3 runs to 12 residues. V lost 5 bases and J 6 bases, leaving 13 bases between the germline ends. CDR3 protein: CSASGGADGYTF. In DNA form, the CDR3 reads TGCAGTGCTTCGGGGGGGGCGGATGGCTACACCTTC.

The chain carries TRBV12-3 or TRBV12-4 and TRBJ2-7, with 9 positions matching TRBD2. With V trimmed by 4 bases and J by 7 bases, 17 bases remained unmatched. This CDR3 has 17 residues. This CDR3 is CASSSPHGGGAEREQYV. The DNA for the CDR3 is TGTGCCAGCAGTTCTCCCCATGGCGGGGGGGCCGAGAGGGAGCAGTACGTC.

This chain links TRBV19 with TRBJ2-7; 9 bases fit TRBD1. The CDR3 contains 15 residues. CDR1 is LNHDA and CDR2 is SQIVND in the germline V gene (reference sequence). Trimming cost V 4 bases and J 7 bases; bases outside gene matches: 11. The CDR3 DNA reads TGTGCCAGTAGTAACCTGGGGACAGGGTTGGGAGAGCAGTACTTC. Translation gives CASSNLGTGLGEQYF.

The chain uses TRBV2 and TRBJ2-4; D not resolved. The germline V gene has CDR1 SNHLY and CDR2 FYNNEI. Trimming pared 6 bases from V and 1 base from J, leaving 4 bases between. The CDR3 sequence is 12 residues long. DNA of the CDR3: TGTGCCAGCAGGGGGGCCAAAAACATTCAGTACTTC. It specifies CASRGAKNIQYF.

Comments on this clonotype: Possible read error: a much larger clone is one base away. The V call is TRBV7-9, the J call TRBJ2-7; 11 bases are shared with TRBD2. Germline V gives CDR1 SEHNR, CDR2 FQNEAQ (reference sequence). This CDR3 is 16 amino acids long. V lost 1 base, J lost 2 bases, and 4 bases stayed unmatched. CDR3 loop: CASSLVGTSGTYEQYF. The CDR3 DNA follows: TGTGCCAGCAGCTTAGTAGGGACTAGCGGTACCTACGAGCAGTACTTC.

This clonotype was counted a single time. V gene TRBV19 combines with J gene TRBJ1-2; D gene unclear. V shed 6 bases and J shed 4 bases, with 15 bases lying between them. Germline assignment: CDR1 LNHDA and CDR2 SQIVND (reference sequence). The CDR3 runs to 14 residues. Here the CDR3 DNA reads TGTGCCAGTAGCTACCCTTCCCCCCCCTATGGCTACACCTTC. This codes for CASSYPSPPYGYTF.

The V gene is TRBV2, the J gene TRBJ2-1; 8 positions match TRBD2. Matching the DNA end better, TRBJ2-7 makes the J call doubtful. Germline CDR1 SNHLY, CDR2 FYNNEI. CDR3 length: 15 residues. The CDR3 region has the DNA TGTGCCAGCAGTGACAGCGGGGGCATAGACTACGAGCAGTACTTC. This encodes CASSDSGGIDYEQYF.

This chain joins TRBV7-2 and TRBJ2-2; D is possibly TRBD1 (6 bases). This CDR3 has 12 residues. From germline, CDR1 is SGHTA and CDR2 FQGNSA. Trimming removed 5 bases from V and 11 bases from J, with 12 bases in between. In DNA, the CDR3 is TGTGCCAGCAGCCAGGGGCTCGACGAGCTGTTTTTT. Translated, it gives CASSQGLDELFF.

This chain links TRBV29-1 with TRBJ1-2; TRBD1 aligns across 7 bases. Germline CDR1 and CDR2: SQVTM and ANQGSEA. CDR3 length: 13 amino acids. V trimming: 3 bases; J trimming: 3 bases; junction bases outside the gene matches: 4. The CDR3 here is CSVELQGYYGYTF. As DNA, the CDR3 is TGCAGCGTTGAGTTACAGGGGTACTATGGCTACACCTTC.

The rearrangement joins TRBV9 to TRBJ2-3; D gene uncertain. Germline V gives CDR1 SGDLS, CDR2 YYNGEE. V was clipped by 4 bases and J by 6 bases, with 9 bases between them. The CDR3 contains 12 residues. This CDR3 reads CASSFERDTQYF. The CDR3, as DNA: TGTGCCAGCAGCTTTGAGAGGGATACGCAGTATTTT.

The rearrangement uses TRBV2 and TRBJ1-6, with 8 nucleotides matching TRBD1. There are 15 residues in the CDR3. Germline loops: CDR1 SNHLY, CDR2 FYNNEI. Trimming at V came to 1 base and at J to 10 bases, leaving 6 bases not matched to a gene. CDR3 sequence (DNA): TGTGCCAGCAGTGAAGGGACAGGGAAATGGTCACCCCTCCACTTT. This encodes CASSEGTGKWSPLHF.

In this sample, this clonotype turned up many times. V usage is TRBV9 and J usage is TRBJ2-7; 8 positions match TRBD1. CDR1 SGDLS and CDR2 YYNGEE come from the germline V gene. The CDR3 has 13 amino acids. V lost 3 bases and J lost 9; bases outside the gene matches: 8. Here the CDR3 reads CASSEGTGTVQYF. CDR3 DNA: TGTGCCAGCAGCGAGGGGACAGGCACGGTGCAGTACTTC.

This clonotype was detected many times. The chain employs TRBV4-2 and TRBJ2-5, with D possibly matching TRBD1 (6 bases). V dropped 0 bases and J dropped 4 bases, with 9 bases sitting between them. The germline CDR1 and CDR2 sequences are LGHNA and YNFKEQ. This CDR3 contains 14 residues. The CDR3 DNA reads TGTGCCAGCAGCCAAGACAGGGGTGTAGAGACCCAGTACTTC. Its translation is CASSQDRGVETQYF.

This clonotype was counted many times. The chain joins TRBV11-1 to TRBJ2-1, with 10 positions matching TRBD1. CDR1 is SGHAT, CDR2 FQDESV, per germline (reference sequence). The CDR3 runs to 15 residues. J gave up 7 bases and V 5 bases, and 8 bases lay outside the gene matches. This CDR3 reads CASSPSWTGGNEQFF. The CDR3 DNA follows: TGTGCCAGCAGCCCCTCATGGACAGGGGGAAATGAGCAGTTCTTC.

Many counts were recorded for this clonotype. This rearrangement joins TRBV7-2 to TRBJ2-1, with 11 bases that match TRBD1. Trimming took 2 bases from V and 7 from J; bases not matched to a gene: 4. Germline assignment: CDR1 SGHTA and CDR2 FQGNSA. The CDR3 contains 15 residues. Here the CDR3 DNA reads TGTGCCAGCAGCTTAAGGACAGGGGGCCGGAATGAGCAGTTCTTC. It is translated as CASSLRTGGRNEQFF. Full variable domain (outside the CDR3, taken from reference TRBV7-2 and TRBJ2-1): GAGVSQSPSNKVTEKGKDVELRCDPISGHTALYWYRQSLGQGLEFLIYFQGNSAPDKSGLPSDRFSAERTGGSVSTLTIQRTQQEDSAVYLCASSLRTGGRNEQFFGPGTRLTVL.

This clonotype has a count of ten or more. CDR3 amino acids: CASSFNSGGLGEQYF. In DNA, the CDR3 is TGCGCCAGCAGCTTCAACAGCGGGGGCCTAGGGGAGCAGTACTTC. The rearrangement links TRBV5-1 to TRBJ2-7; TRBD2 aligns across 8 bases. The CDR3 is 15 residues long. Germline V gives CDR1 SGHRS, CDR2 YFSETQ. V gave up 2 bases and J gave up 7 bases; unmatched junction bases: 11.

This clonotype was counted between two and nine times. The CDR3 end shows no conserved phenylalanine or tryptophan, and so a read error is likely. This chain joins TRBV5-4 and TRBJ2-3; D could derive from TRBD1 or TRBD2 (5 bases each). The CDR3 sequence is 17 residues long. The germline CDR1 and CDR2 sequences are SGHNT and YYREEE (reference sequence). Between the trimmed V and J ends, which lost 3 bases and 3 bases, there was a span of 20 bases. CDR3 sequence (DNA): TGTGCCAGCAGCTCCGTGTCCCCCTCGGGGCAGACAGATACGCAGTATTCT. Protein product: CASSSVSPSGQTDTQYS.

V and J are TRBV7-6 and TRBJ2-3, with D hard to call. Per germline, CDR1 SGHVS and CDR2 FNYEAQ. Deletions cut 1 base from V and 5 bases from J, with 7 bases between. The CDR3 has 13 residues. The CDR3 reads CASSLGVGDTQYF. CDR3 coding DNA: TGTGCCAGCAGCTTAGGTGTGGGAGATACGCAGTATTTT.

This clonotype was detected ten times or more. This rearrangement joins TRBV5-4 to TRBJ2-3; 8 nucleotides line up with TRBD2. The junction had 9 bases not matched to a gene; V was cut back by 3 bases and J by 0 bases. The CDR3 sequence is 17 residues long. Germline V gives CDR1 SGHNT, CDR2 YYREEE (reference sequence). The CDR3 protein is CASSSGLSGDSTDTQYF. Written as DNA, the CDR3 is TGTGCCAGCAGCTCGGGACTTAGCGGGGACAGCACAGATACGCAGTATTTT.

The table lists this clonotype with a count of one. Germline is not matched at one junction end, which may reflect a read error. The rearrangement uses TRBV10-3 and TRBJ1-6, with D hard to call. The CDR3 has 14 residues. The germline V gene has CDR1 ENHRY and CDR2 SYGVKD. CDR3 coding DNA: TGTGACAGCAGTGACGGCTCCTATAATCCACCCCTCCACTTT. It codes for CDSSDGSYNPPLHF.

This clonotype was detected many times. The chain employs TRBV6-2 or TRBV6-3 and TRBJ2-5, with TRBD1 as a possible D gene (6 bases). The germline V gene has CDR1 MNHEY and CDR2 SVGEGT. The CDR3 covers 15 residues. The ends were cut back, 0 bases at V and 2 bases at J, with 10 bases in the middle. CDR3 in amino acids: CASSYSPGQQETQYF. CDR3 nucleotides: TGTGCCAGCAGTTACTCCCCGGGACAACAAGAGACCCAGTACTTC.

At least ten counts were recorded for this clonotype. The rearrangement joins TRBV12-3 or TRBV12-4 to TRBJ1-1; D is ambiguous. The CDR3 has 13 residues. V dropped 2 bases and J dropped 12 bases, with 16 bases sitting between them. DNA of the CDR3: TGTGCCAGCAGTTTAATGGGGATCGTAACCACTTTCTTT. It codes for CASSLMGIVTTFF.

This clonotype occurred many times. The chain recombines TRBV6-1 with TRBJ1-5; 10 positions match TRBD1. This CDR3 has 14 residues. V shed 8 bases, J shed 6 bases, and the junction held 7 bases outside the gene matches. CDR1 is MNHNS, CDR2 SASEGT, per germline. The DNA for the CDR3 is TGTGCCAGCGGACAGGGGGAGGGGAGTCAGCCCCAGCATTTT. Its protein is CASGQGEGSQPQHF.